This TCR beta chain was retrieved from a study of blood T cell repertoires in COVID-19. The wider study: There were acute and convalescent COVID-19 samples, and they came from the United States, Italy and Spain.

The study recruited people aged roughly 18 to 89 years across roughly 25 US areas. This table comes from immunoSEQ multiplex PCR, and its TCRdb copy is limited to in-frame clones, with some not included. The sample holds 180,000 or so clones, roughly 84% seen once. V was shortened by 4 bases and J by 2 bases, with 17 bases between the two germline ends. Germline values: CDR1 MNHNS, CDR2 SASEGT. The CDR3 is made up of 17 amino acids. This TCR was sampled from a man in his forties or fifties who had recovered from COVID-19. V gene TRBV6-1 combines with J gene TRBJ1-4; D is possibly TRBD1 (6 bases). Sequencing input: PBMCs or T cells enriched from blood (not recorded which). Here the CDR3 DNA reads TGTGCCAGCAGTGCCCGGCGGGGGGCGACGACTAATGAAAAACTGTTTTTT. Protein product: CASSARRGATTNEKLFF.